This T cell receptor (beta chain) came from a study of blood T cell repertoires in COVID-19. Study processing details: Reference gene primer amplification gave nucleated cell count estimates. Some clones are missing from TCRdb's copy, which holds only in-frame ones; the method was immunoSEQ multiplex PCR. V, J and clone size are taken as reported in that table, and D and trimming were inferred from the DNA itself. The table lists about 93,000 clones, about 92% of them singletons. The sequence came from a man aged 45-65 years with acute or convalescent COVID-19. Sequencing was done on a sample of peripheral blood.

The CDR3 protein is CASSSLAGTIYNEQFF. The DNA for the CDR3 is TGTGCCAGCAGTTCTCTAGCGGGGACCATATACAATGAGCAGTTCTTC. The V and J genes are TRBV28 and TRBJ2-1; 9 bases align to TRBD2. The CDR3 totals 16 residues. Germline V gene sequence: CDR1 MDHEN, CDR2 SYDVKM. The junction had 8 bases not matched to a gene; V was cut back by 4 bases and J by 4 bases.